This T cell receptor beta chain was found in a study of breast tumors, draining lymph nodes, adjacent tissues. Notes on the study in general: Tumors had less TCR diversity than lymph nodes, more than nontumor tissue. Luminal-like breast cancer showed significantly higher tumor–nontumor repertoire similarity than basal-like. That most tumor T cells come from lymph nodes remained unproven. Findings are consistent with lymph node origin and intratumoral expansion of most tumor T cells.

One entry per CDR3 protein, called by TCRdb with MiXCR from the multiplex PCR reads. The sample carries 84,000 or so distinct CDR3 sequences, around 29% recorded once. V lost 3 bases to trimming and J lost 5 bases; unmatched junction nucleotides: 3. In germline, CDR1 is KGHSH, CDR2 LQKENI. This CDR3 has 15 residues. This clonotype appeared many times. Its antigen is as yet unknown. Samples came from axillary lymph nodes draining the breast cancer. Sequenced input: axillary lymph node tissue. The gene calls are TRBV18 and TRBJ2-2; 10 positions match TRBD1. This clonotype originated in a female donor with breast cancer. Some clones in this sample may be carry-over from other donors' samples. CDR3 DNA: TGTGCCAGCTCACCGAGGACAGGGGGGACCGGGGAGCTGTTTTTT. This encodes CASSPRTGGTGELFF.